Each of the 6 T cell receptor beta chains below was sequenced from the same sample in a study of T cell responses to AZD1222 COVID-19 vaccine. Measured with immunoSEQ multiplex PCR; TCRdb has only the in-frame clones, and not every one. Of about 130,000 clones in the sample, approximately 86% were seen once. Material: peripheral blood, obtained on day 0 of AZD1222 vaccination. The receptors stem from an adult in good health.

This chain uses TRBV3-1 (or the pseudogene TRBV3-2) with TRBJ1-2, with TRBD1 matching 7 bases. The CDR3 runs to 15 residues. Germline trimming cut 1 base from V and 3 bases from J; bases unmatched to any gene: 5. Germline CDR1 and CDR2: LGHDT and YNNKEL (reference sequence). CDR3 coding DNA: TGTGCCAGCAGCCAAGGGAACAGGGGCGACTATGGCTACACCTTC. Its protein product is CASSQGNRGDYGYTF.

This clone is a singleton in its sample. J is TRBJ1-1 and V is TRBV9; tentative D call: TRBD1 (5 bases). CDR3 length: 14 amino acids. In germline, CDR1 is SGDLS, CDR2 YYNGEE. V lost 0 bases and J lost 1, with 7 bases in between. CDR3 nucleotide sequence: TGTGCCAGCAGCGTAGGACAGAAGAACACTGAAGCTTTCTTT. Protein sequence: CASSVGQKNTEAFF.

The rearrangement links TRBV27 to TRBJ2-7; TRBD1 agrees at 9 bases. CDR3 size: 16 residues. V gave up 1 base and J gave up 2 bases; unmatched junction bases: 6. The germline V gene encodes CDR1 MNHEY and CDR2 SMNVEV (reference sequence). The CDR3 is CASSLFPGQGTYEQYF. The CDR3 DNA is TGTGCCAGCAGTTTATTCCCGGGACAGGGCACCTACGAGCAGTACTTC.

This clone came up a few times. The chain joins TRBV9 to TRBJ1-6; TRBD1 matches 9 bases. V shed 3 bases and J 11 bases; nucleotides not matched to a gene: 12. The CDR3 is 16 amino acids. Germline V gene lookup returns CDR1 SGDLS and CDR2 YYNGEE. CDR3 nucleotide sequence: TGTGCCAGCAGCGCCTCGGACAGGGGTACGTGGCCACCCCTCCACTTT. Protein: CASSASDRGTWPPLHF. The full variable domain, with the rest looked up from reference TRBV9 and TRBJ1-6, is DSGVTQTPKHLITATGQRVTLRCSPRSGDLSVYWYQQSLDQGLQFLIQYYNGEERAKGNILERFSAQQFPDLHSELNLSSLELGDSALYFCASSASDRGTWPPLHFGNGTRLTVT.

The chain recombines TRBV29-1 with TRBJ1-4; D is undetermined. The germline gives CDR1 SQVTM, CDR2 ANQGSEA. V lost 8 bases to trimming and J lost 7 bases, with 14 bases between them. The CDR3 sequence is 12 residues long. CDR3 in amino acids: CSIHDPPEKLFF. The CDR3 DNA reads TGCAGCATCCATGACCCGCCTGAAAAACTGTTTTTT.

This chain joins TRBV9 and TRBJ2-2, with D possibly being TRBD2 (5 bases). CDR3 size: 15 residues. V was clipped by 3 bases and J by 1 base, with 10 bases between them. Per the germline V gene, CDR1 is SGDLS and CDR2 is YYNGEE. DNA for the CDR3: TGTGCCAGCAGCGCGGACTTTCTGAACACCGGGGAGCTGTTTTTT. Protein: CASSADFLNTGELFF.